Ten or more counts support the clone carrying this T cell receptor (beta chain). The record originates from a study of neurological immune-mediated disorders. TCRdb analysed the 5' RACE reads with MiXCR anew, one entry per CDR3 protein. The sample includes more than 25,000 distinct CDR3 sequences, 4% of them seen just once. The specimen sequenced was CD4+ T cells from blood. The receptor comes from a woman in her thirties or forties in good health.

The CDR3 DNA reads TGTGCCAGTAGCAGCACTCTGTGGGATAACACTGAAGCTTTCTTT. Amino acids: CASSSTLWDNTEAFF. The chain is built from TRBV19 and TRBJ1-1; D gene unclear. The V end was cut by 6 bases, the J end by 2 bases, with 16 bases between. Germline V CDR1 and CDR2: LNHDA, SQIVND (reference sequence). The CDR3 runs 15 residues.